Given below is one TCR beta chain in context. The specificity of this receptor is unknown. Base qualities are missing; no much larger clone stands one base away. Other nucleotide sequences in the sample specify the same CDR3. These data belong to a study of blood T cell repertoires in COVID-19 (dated by TCRdb to 2018 to 2020). For context, the study as a whole: Samples covering the acute and convalescent phases of COVID-19 were provided by collaborators in the United States, Italy and Spain. Where HLA class I and class II types were available, the types were taken from metadata supplied by the sample provider, not from assay-based typing. A de-identified subject ID, COVID-19 status, age in years and sex were almost always included in the sample metadata. The repertoires were released in a freely available public database meant as a resource for research on the immune response to SARS-CoV-2. The material from the prospective study consisted of cDNA or gDNA derived from T cells, B-cell-depleted T cells, or PBMCs. The samples were drawn from two sources: the first 160 participants of the ongoing ImmuneRACE study, and over 1,000 subjects contributed by 6 global collaborators. The dataset comprised deeply sampled blood TCRbeta repertoires from subjects exposed to, actively infected with, or recovered from COVID-19. The investigation overall reported the following: Clinical and demographic metadata were provided uncurated, with the amount varying by source and participant.

TCRbeta CDR3 regions were amplified from genomic DNA using the immunoSEQ Assay, a bias-controlled multiplex PCR. The original pipeline was this. Nucleated cell counts per sample were estimated from amplification of reference gene primers within the assay. To quantify the absolute abundance of each unique TCRbeta CDR3 rearrangement, sequence reads were collapsed and filtered. For each sample, productive Simpson clonality was calculated as the square root of Simpson's diversity index across productive rearrangements. This is the immuneACCESS table as TCRdb keeps it, with only in-frame sequences that have V and J called. A part of the clones is gone; compared with another copy, unresolved V genes explain less than half, and the rest is unexplained. That table supplies the V and J calls and clone size; D and trimming were determined from the DNA. The sample contains around 150,000 clones, around 74% of them found a single time. The top ten constitute roughly 3.7% of the sample.

Each collaborating institution followed its own protocols to collect whole blood in K2EDTA tubes. For TCRbeta analysis, collaborator samples were shipped as frozen whole blood, as isolated PBMCs, or as DNA extracted from either sample type. According to the germline V gene, CDR1 reads SGHRS and CDR2 reads YFSETQ. V loses 3 bases at its end and J loses 1 base; junction bases beyond the gene matches: 3. The CDR3 numbers 14 residues from cysteine through phenylalanine. Kept here is only the CDR3 DNA, which spans 42 bases and is read in frame from base 1. The V and J genes are TRBV5-1 and TRBJ1-1; 7 middle bases align to TRBD1. This TCR came from a woman older than 75 with acute or convalescent COVID-19. The material sequenced was peripheral blood. This receptor has the CDR3 CASSSGTANTEAFF. In nucleotide form, the sequence is TGCGCCAGCAGCTCCGGGACAGCGAACACTGAAGCTTTCTTT.